This T cell receptor beta chain was captured by sequencing in a study of a mutant IDH1 vaccine in newly diagnosed glioma. Study at large: Vaccines were first given 4-6 weeks after radiotherapy alone, or with temozolomide cycles.

Study conclusions and caveats: Variations in leading peripheral T cell clonotypes appeared to have no connection with pseudoprogression.

This clone appeared once. Its antigen remains unidentified. Time point of the sample: week 5, during vaccination. Topical imiquimod accompanied each vaccine dose, which consisted of 300 ug of mutant IDH1 20-mer peptide. The V gene's germline CDR1 is MNHNY and CDR2 SVGAGI (reference sequence). CDR3 size: 15 residues. The V and J ends lost 7 bases and 4 bases, in that order; junction bases with no gene match: 10. The method was immunoSEQ multiplex PCR; TCRdb's version includes in-frame clones alone and lacks a portion of them. Of about 26,000 clones in the sample, roughly three quarters were seen once. The sample in question was PBMCs, obtained from a glioma patient whose treatment included an IDH1 peptide vaccine. This chain connects TRBV6-6 to TRBJ1-5; TRBD1 matches 7 bases. This clonotype originated in a man aged 40-55 years with glioma. Some clones in this sample may be carry-over from other donors' samples. The CDR3 loop is CASTSRQGWNQPQHF. The CDR3 DNA follows: TGTGCCAGCACCTCTAGACAGGGATGGAATCAGCCCCAGCATTTT.